The present TCR beta chain was sequenced within a study of blood T cell repertoires in COVID-19. The overall study: Researchers got acute and convalescent COVID-19 samples from the United States, Italy and Spain.

There are 14 residues in the CDR3. V was clipped by 4 bases and J by 0 bases, with 9 bases between them. Germline CDR1 is SGHNT and CDR2 is YYREEE (reference sequence). Authors' data handling: Amplification of reference gene primers was used by the study to estimate nucleated cell counts. Profiling relied on immunoSEQ multiplex PCR, and the TCRdb table lists in-frame clones only, not all of them. V, J and clone size are those of that table, while D and trimming were read from the DNA. The sample includes around 95,000 clones, approximately 87% of them seen just once. Source material: peripheral blood. The clonotype originates from a human donor in a cohort sampled during active COVID-19. This chain links TRBV5-4 with TRBJ2-3, with D tentatively TRBD1 (6 bases). The CDR3 spells CASSRDISTDTQYF. The CDR3 bases are TGTGCCAGCAGCAGGGACATCAGCACAGATACGCAGTATTTT.